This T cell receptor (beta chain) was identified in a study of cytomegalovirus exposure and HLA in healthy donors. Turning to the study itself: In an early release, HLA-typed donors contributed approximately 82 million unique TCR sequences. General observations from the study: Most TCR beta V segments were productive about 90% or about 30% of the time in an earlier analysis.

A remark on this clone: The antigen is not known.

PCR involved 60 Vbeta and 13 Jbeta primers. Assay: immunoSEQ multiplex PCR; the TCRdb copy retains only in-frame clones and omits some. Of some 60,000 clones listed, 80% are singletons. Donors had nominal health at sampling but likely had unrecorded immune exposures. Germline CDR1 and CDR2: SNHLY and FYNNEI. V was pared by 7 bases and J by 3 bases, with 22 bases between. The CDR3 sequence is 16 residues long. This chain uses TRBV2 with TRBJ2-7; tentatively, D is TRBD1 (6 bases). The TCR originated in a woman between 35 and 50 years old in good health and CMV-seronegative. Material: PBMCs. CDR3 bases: TGTGCCAGCACCCTTATGGGGCGGACAGCAGACTACGAGCAGTACTTC. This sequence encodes CASTLMGRTADYEQYF.